One and the same sample provided the 2 T cell receptor beta chains below, sequenced in a study of T cell responses to AZD1222 COVID-19 vaccine (dated by TCRdb to the early 2020s). This specimen's time point label, interpreted: about 28 days (+/-7) after the second vaccine dose. The library was made by the immunoSEQ multiplex PCR assay. TCRdb re-hosts the immuneACCESS table, in-frame sequences only. Its copies lack some clones; in the studies checked, an unresolved V gene accounts for under half of them, and the cause for the rest is not known. In this sample the table shows some 150,000 clones, roughly 90% of which occur a single time. Approximately 3.5% of the sample lies in the top ten. The specimen comprised peripheral blood, sampled 28 days after the second AZD1222 dose. These receptors all come from an adult who received the AZD1222 COVID-19 vaccine.

This sequence joins TRBV19 and TRBJ1-5, with a possible D match to TRBD1 (5 bases). Germline CDR1 and CDR2: LNHDA and SQIVND (reference sequence). V gave up 5 bases and J gave up 2 bases, with 13 bases separating them. CDR3 size: 15 residues. The CDR3 reads CASSAGSSGNQPQHF. The DNA of the CDR3 is TGTGCCAGTAGTGCAGGGAGTTCGGGCAATCAGCCCCAGCATTTT. The full variable domain, completed using reference TRBV19 and TRBJ1-5, is DGGITQSPKYLFRKEGQNVTLSCEQNLNHDAMYWYRQDPGQGLRLIYYSQIVNDFQKGDIAEGYSVSREKKESFPLTVTSAQKNPTAFYLCASSAGSSGNQPQHFGDGTRLSIL.

This clone was seen once. This chain's CDR3 is CASSPSPGMTGNTIYF. The CDR3 nucleotides read TGTGCCAGCTCCCCAAGCCCCGGAATGACTGGAAACACCATATATTTT. This sequence joins TRBV18 and TRBJ1-3; no clear D gene. V lost 6 bases to trimming and J lost 2 bases, with 17 bases between them. Germline V gene data show CDR1 as KGHSH and CDR2 as LQKENI. This CDR3 has 16 amino acids.